A single sample is the source of the 9 T cell receptor beta chains below, sequenced in a study of Ad26.COV2.S vaccination and SARS-CoV-2 variants. Repertoires were generated with immunoSEQ multiplex PCR, while TCRdb's copy carries only in-frame clones and drops some. In the table there are around 400,000 clones, under 90% of which are singletons. Specified treatment: some 20 received Ad26.COV2.S at low or high dose, single or two shots; 5 received placebo; per-sample allocation not given. Specimens were obtained on day 63 following the first vaccine or placebo injection. Here the sequenced sample was peripheral blood, taken in a trial of Ad26.COV2.S vaccine versus placebo. The receptors originated from a person aged 18-65 years who received the Ad26.COV2.S COVID-19 vaccine or a placebo.

The chain links TRBV24-1 to TRBJ1-1; TRBD1 agrees at 8 bases. This CDR3 spans 13 amino acids. J lost 4 bases, V lost 6 bases, and 3 bases had no gene match. From germline, CDR1 is KGHDR and CDR2 SFDVKD. CDR3 nucleotides: TGTGCCACCAGTCAGGGGGCCATCACTGAAGCTTTCTTT. Protein: CATSQGAITEAFF.

Comment on this clone: At one boundary the junction diverges from the germline segment, which might be a read error. V gene TRBV29-1 combines with J gene TRBJ1-1; D unclear. CDR3 length: 11 residues. Germline CDR1 is SQVTM and CDR2 is ANQGSEA. The CDR3 protein is CSVEEGPRAFF. CDR3 coding DNA: TGCAGCGTAGAAGAGGGTCCGCGAGCTTTCTTT.

Comment on this clone: The sample has other DNA sequences that encode this CDR3 too. This chain uses TRBV6-5 with TRBJ1-1; no clear D. This CDR3 region has 15 residues. Trimming pared 0 bases from V and 0 bases from J, leaving 8 bases between. CDR1 is MNHEY, CDR2 SVGAGI, per germline. CDR3 bases: TGTGCCAGCAGTTACTCCAGGAGATTGAACACTGAAGCTTTCTTT. Protein: CASSYSRRLNTEAFF.

This clone was counted only a few times. The chain carries TRBV7-9 and TRBJ2-2; TRBD2 might be the D (5 bases). Germline CDR1 SEHNR, CDR2 FQNEAQ (reference sequence). The CDR3 covers 13 residues. The V end lost 2 bases, the J end lost 8 bases, and 9 bases lay between the germline ends. The CDR3 loop is CASSLPPGGELFF. CDR3 coding DNA: TGTGCCAGCAGCTTACCTCCGGGGGGGGAGCTGTTTTTT.

The chain employs TRBV25-1 and TRBJ1-6, with 7 bases aligning to TRBD1. CDR3 size: 15 residues. The junction had 6 bases not matched to a gene; V was cut back by 1 base and J by 9 bases. The V gene's germline CDR1 is MGHDK and CDR2 SYGVNS. The CDR3 DNA reads as TGTGCCAGCAGTGAATTGGGACAGAATACTTCACCCCTCCACTTT. Its translation: CASSELGQNTSPLHF. Full variable domain (missing parts from reference TRBV25-1 and TRBJ1-6): EADIYQTPRYLVIGTGKKITLECSQTMGHDKMYWYQQDPGMELHLIHYSYGVNSTEKGDLSSESTVSRIRTEHFPLTLESARPSHTSQYLCASSELGQNTSPLHFGNGTRLTVT.

This chain links TRBV2 with TRBJ1-3; 7 bases agree with TRBD1. This CDR3 contains 16 residues. CDR1 is SNHLY and CDR2 is FYNNEI in the germline V gene. The V gene end was trimmed by 5 bases and the J gene end by 0 bases; junction bases not matched to a gene: 7. CDR3 in DNA: TGTGCCAGCAGTACCGGACAGGCTCACTCTGGAAACACCATATATTTT. This sequence encodes CASSTGQAHSGNTIYF.

V usage is TRBV29-1 and J usage is TRBJ2-1; 11 bases fit TRBD2. J lost 5 bases, V lost 5 bases, and 11 bases had no gene match. The CDR3 spans 16 residues. Germline V gene sequence: CDR1 SQVTM, CDR2 ANQGSEA. CDR3 DNA sequence: TGCAGCGTTTCCGGCTATACTAGCGGGGGCCACAATGAGCAGTTCTTC. As protein: CSVSGYTSGGHNEQFF.

This clone was seen at least ten times. This chain uses TRBV7-9 with TRBJ2-2; possible D gene TRBD1, 6 bases. With 1 base removed from V and 3 bases from J, the gap between germline ends came to 9 bases. CDR3 length: 15 residues. In germline, CDR1 is SEHNR, CDR2 FQNEAQ (reference sequence). The DNA for the CDR3 is TGTGCCAGCAGCTTAGGGGACATTTACACCGGGGAGCTGTTTTTT. It codes for CASSLGDIYTGELFF.

The rearrangement links TRBV15 to TRBJ2-7; D tentatively reads TRBD1 or TRBD2 (5 bases each). The CDR3 is 15 amino acids. The germline V and J ends were trimmed by 5 bases and 4 bases, with 18 bases remaining between them. Germline assignment: CDR1 LNHNV and CDR2 YYDKDF (reference sequence). The CDR3: CATSPHPGPYYEQYF. The CDR3 bases are TGTGCCACCAGCCCCCATCCGGGACCCTATTACGAGCAGTACTTC.